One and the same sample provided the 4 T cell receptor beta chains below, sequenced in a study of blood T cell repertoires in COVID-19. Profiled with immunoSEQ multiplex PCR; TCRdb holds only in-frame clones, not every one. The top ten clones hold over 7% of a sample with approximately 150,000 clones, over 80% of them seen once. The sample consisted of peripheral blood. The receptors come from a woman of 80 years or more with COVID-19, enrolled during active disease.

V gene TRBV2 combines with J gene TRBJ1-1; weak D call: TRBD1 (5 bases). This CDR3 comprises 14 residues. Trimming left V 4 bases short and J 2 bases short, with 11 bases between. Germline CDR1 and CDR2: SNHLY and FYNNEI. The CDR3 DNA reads TGTGCCAGCAGTGTGTCGGGGGTCAACACTGAAGCTTTCTTT. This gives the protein CASSVSGVNTEAFF.

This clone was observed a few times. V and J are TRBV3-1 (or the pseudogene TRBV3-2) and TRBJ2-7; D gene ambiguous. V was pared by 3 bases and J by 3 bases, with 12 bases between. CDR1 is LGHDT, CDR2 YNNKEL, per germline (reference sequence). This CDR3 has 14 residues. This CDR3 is CASSHSALYYEQYF. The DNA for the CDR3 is TGTGCCAGCAGCCACAGCGCCCTATACTACGAGCAGTACTTC.

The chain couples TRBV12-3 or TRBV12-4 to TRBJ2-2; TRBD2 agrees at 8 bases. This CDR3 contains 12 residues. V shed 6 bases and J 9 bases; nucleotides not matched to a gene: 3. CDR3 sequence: CASRRTSWELFF. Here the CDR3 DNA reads TGTGCCAGCAGAAGGACTAGCTGGGAGCTGTTTTTT.

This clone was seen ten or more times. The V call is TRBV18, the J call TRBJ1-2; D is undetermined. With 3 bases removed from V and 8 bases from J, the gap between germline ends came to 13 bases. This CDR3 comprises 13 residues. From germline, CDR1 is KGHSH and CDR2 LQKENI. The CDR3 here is CASSPGLNEGYTF. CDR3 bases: TGTGCCAGCTCACCCGGACTGAATGAGGGCTACACCTTC.